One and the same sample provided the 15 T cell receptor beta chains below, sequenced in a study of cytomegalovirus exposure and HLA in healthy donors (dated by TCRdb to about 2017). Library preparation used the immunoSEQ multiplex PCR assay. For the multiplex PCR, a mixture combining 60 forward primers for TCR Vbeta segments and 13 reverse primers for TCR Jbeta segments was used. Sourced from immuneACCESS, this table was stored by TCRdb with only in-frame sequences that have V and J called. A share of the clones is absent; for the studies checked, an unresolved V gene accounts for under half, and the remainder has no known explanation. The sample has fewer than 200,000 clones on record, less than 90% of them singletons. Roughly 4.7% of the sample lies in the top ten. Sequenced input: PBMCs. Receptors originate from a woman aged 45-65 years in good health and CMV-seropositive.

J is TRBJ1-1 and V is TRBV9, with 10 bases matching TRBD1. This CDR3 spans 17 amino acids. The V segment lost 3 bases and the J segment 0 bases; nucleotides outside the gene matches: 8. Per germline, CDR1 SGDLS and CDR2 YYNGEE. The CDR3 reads CASSATGGPPMNTEAFF. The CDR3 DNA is TGTGCCAGCAGCGCGACAGGGGGCCCGCCTATGAACACTGAAGCTTTCTTT.

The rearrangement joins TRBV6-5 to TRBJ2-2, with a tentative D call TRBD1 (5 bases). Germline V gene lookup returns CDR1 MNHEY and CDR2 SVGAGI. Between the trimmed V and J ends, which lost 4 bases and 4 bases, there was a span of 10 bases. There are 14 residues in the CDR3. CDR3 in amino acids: CASSSTEFTGELFF. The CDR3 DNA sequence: TGTGCCAGCAGTTCGACAGAGTTCACCGGGGAGCTGTTTTTT.

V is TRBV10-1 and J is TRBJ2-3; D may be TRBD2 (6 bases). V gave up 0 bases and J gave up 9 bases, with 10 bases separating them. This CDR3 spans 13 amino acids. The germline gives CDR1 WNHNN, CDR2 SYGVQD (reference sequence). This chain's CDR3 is CASSESGGSTQYF. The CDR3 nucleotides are TGCGCCAGCAGTGAGTCGGGAGGTAGCACGCAGTATTTT.

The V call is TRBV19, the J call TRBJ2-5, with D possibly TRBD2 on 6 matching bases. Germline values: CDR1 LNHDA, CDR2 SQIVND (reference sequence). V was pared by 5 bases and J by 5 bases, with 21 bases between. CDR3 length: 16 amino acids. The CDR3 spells CASSPRDRGVGETQYF. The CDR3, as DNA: TGTGCCAGTAGTCCGCGGGACCGTGGGGTTGGGGAGACCCAGTACTTC.

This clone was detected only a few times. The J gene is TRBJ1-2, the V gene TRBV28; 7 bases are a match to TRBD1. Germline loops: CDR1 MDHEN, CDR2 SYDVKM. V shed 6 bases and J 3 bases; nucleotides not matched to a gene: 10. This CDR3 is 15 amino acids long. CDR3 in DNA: TGTGCCAGCAGGAACCGCTTCCAGGGGGACTATGGCTACACCTTC. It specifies CASRNRFQGDYGYTF.

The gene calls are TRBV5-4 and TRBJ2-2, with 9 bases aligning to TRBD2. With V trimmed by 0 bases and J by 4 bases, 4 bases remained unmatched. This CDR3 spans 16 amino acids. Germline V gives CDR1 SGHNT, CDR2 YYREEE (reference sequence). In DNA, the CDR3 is TGTGCCAGCAGCTTGGGGCGGGGGGGGCCCACCGGGGAGCTGTTTTTT. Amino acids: CASSLGRGGPTGELFF.

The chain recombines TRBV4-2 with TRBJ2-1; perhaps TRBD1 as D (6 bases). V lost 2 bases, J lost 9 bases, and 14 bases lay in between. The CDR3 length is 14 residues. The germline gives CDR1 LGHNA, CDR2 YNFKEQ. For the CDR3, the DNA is TGTGCCAGCAGCCAAAATACAGGGATCAGTGAGCAGTTCTTC. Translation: CASSQNTGISEQFF.

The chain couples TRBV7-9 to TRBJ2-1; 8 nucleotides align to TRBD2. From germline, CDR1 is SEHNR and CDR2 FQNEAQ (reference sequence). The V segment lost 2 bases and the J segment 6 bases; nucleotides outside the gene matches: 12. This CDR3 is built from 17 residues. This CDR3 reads CASSLPRGGVETNEQFF. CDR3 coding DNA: TGTGCCAGCAGCTTACCCCGGGGGGGGGTTGAGACCAATGAGCAGTTCTTC.

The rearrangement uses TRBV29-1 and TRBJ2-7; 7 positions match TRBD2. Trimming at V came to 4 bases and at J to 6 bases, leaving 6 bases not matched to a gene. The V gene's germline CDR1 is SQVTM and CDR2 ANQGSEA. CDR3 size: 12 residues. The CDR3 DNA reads TGCAGCGTTGTGGTAGCGGGCAGCGAGCAGTACTTC. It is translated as CSVVVAGSEQYF.

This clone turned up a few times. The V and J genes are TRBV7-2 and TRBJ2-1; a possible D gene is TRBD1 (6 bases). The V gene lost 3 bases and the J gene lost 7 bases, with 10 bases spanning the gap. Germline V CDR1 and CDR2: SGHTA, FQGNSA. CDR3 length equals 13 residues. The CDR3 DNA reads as TGTGCCAGCAGCTTCGCAGGGGCGAATGAGCAGTTCTTC. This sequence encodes CASSFAGANEQFF.

In DNA form, the CDR3 reads TGTGCCAGCACCTCCCTCACCTTC. The encoded protein is CASTSLTF. The V gene is TRBV6-1, the J gene TRBJ1-2; D is unresolved. V lost 7 bases and J lost 13, with 7 bases in between. The germline gives CDR1 MNHNS, CDR2 SASEGT. The CDR3 length is 8 residues.

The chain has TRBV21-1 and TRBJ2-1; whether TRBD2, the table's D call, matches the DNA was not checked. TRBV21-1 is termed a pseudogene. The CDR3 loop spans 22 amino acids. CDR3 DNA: TGTGCCAGCAGCACCTCCGGTCCCCGAGGACTAGCGGACTCCCGCTCCTACAATGAGCAGTTCTTC. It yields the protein CASSTSGPRGLADSRSYNEQFF.

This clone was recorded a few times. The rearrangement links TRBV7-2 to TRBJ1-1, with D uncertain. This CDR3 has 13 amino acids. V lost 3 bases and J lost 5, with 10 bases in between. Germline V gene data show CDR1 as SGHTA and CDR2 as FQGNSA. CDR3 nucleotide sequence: TGTGCCAGCAGCTTCCACGGAGGGACTGAAGCTTTCTTT. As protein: CASSFHGGTEAFF.

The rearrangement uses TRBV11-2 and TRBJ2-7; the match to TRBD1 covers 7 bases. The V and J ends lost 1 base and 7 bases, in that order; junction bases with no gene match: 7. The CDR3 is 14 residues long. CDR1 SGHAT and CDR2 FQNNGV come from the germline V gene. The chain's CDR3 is CASSLGTGAREQYF. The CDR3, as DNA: TGTGCCAGCAGCTTAGGTACAGGGGCGAGGGAGCAGTACTTC.

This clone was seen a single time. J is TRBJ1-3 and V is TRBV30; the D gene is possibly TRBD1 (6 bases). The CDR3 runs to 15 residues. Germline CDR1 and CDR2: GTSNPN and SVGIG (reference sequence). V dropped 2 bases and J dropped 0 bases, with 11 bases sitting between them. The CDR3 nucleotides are TGTGCCTGGAGTTTAGGGGGAAGCTCTGGAAACACCATATATTTT. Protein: CAWSLGGSSGNTIYF.